A selection of T cell receptor beta chains follows, all from one sample in a study of chemoradiotherapy in HPV16-positive cancers. Profiling relied on immunoSEQ multiplex PCR, and the TCRdb table lists in-frame clones only, not all of them. There are under 70,000 clones in the sample; roughly 90% occur only once, and around 3.5% lies in the top ten. The sample was blood, taken from a patient who underwent chemoradiotherapy. These receptors were obtained from a human donor with HPV-associated anogenital cancer. Each CDR3 is given with its conserved first and last residue. The order of the fields is clone size, J gene, D gene, V gene, CDR3 DNA, CDR3 protein. A D gene is named only where the DNA matches it firmly. Only some rows state a clone size, as once, few, many or a class for expanded clones.

clone size: NA; J gene: TRBJ2-5; D gene: NA; V gene: TRBV9; CDR3 DNA: TGTGCCAGCAGCGTAGCGGCGGGTCAAGAGACCCAGTACTTC; CDR3 protein: CASSVAAGQETQYF
clone size: NA; J gene: TRBJ2-2; D gene: TRBD1; V gene: TRBV11-2; CDR3 DNA: TGTGCCAGCAGCCGTAACAGGGGGCAAAACGCCGGGGAGCTGTTTTTT; CDR3 protein: CASSRNRGQNAGELFF
clone size: NA; J gene: TRBJ2-7; D gene: TRBD1; V gene: TRBV6-6; CDR3 DNA: TGTGCCAGCAGTTACCCAGGGGGCATGGACGAGCAGTACTTC; CDR3 protein: CASSYPGGMDEQYF
clone size: NA; J gene: TRBJ2-1; D gene: TRBD1; V gene: TRBV7-8; CDR3 DNA: TGTGCCAGCAGCCCCGGCCGGGGACAGACCTACAATGAGCAGTTCTTC; CDR3 protein: CASSPGRGQTYNEQFF
clone size: NA; J gene: TRBJ1-2; D gene: TRBD1; V gene: TRBV5-5; CDR3 DNA: TGTGCCAGCAGTCACTTCGACAGGGAGAGCTATGGCTACACCTTC; CDR3 protein: CASSHFDRESYGYTF
clone size: NA; J gene: TRBJ2-2; D gene: NA; V gene: TRBV28; CDR3 DNA: TGTGCCAGCAGGGGGGACGGGAACACCGGGGAGCTGTTTTTT; CDR3 protein: CASRGDGNTGELFF
clone size: NA; J gene: TRBJ2-6; D gene: NA; V gene: TRBV29-1; CDR3 DNA: TGCAGCGTTGAAGATCTTCAGGGATCTGGGGCCAACGTCCTGACTTTC; CDR3 protein: CSVEDLQGSGANVLTF
clone size: NA; J gene: TRBJ2-5; D gene: TRBD2; V gene: TRBV7-2; CDR3 DNA: TGTGCCAGCAGCTTTTCGACTAGCGGGGGAGTGGAGACCCAGTACTTC; CDR3 protein: CASSFSTSGGVETQYF
clone size: NA; J gene: TRBJ1-2; D gene: NA; V gene: TRBV7-9; CDR3 DNA: TGTGCCAGCAGCTTAGGCGGCGGTAACTATGGCTACACCTTC; CDR3 protein: CASSLGGGNYGYTF
clone size: NA; J gene: TRBJ2-2; D gene: TRBD2; V gene: TRBV7-7; CDR3 DNA: TGTGCCAGCAGCCCCTCCGGGACTAGGGGTCCCGGGGAGCTGTTTTTT; CDR3 protein: CASSPSGTRGPGELFF
clone size: NA; J gene: TRBJ2-1; D gene: NA; V gene: TRBV15; CDR3 DNA: TGTGCCACCAGCAGAGCGACCGAGTTACCTGAGCAGTTCTTC; CDR3 protein: CATSRATELPEQFF
clone size: NA; J gene: TRBJ2-5; D gene: TRBD2; V gene: TRBV5-6; CDR3 DNA: TGTGCCAGCAGCTGGAGCGGGAGTAAGGAGACCCAGTACTTC; CDR3 protein: CASSWSGSKETQYF
clone size: NA; J gene: TRBJ2-1; D gene: TRBD1; V gene: TRBV11-3; CDR3 DNA: TGTGCCAGCAGCTTAGATCTAAGGACAGGGGGGGACAATGAGCAGTTCTTC; CDR3 protein: CASSLDLRTGGDNEQFF
clone size: NA; J gene: TRBJ2-6; D gene: TRBD1; V gene: TRBV5-1; CDR3 DNA: TGCGCCAGCAGCTTGGCCCAGGGGGCTGCCGGGGCCAACGTCCTGACTTTC; CDR3 protein: CASSLAQGAAGANVLTF
clone size: NA; J gene: TRBJ1-3; D gene: NA; V gene: TRBV7-8; CDR3 DNA: TGTGCCAGCAGCTTAGCGCGTCAGGGAGACGGAAACACCATATATTTT; CDR3 protein: CASSLARQGDGNTIYF
clone size: NA; J gene: TRBJ2-3; D gene: NA; V gene: TRBV11-3; CDR3 DNA: TGTGCCAGCAGCTTAAACGCGGGGGATACGCAGTATTTT; CDR3 protein: CASSLNAGDTQYF
clone size: NA; J gene: TRBJ1-3; D gene: NA; V gene: TRBV5-1; CDR3 DNA: TGCGCCAGCAGCCCCGATTCCTACTCTGGAAACACCATATATTTT; CDR3 protein: CASSPDSYSGNTIYF
clone size: once; J gene: TRBJ2-1; D gene: TRBD1; V gene: TRBV29-1; CDR3 DNA: TGCAGCGGGGGTCAGGGGGCGTCCTACAATGAGCAGTTCTTC; CDR3 protein: CSGGQGASYNEQFF
clone size: NA; J gene: TRBJ2-1; D gene: TRBD2; V gene: TRBV30; CDR3 DNA: TGTGCCTGGAGGATGGGGACTAGCGGGAGATGGAATGAGCAGTTCTTC; CDR3 protein: CAWRMGTSGRWNEQFF
clone size: NA; J gene: TRBJ2-3; D gene: NA; V gene: TRBV4-1; CDR3 DNA: TGCGCCAGCAGCCAAGATCCGGGGGGCCTCACAGATACGCAGTATTTT; CDR3 protein: CASSQDPGGLTDTQYF
clone size: NA; J gene: TRBJ2-7; D gene: TRBD2; V gene: TRBV18; CDR3 DNA: TGTGCCAGCTCTCTGCCCGGCGGTAGCGGGAACCCCAACTCCTACGAGCAGTACTTC; CDR3 protein: CASSLPGGSGNPNSYEQYF
clone size: NA; J gene: TRBJ2-2; D gene: NA; V gene: TRBV7-9; CDR3 DNA: TGTGCCAGCAGCTTAAAGTTCCAGGGTCAAACGATAAACACCGGGGAGCTGTTTTTT; CDR3 protein: CASSLKFQGQTINTGELFF
clone size: NA; J gene: TRBJ2-1; D gene: NA; V gene: TRBV29-1; CDR3 DNA: TGCAGCGTTGCGGCTAGATATATGAATGAGCAGTTCTTC; CDR3 protein: CSVAARYMNEQFF
clone size: NA; J gene: TRBJ2-2; D gene: NA; V gene: TRBV9; CDR3 DNA: TGTGCCAGCAGCCCAAATCCCGGGGAGCTGTTTTTT; CDR3 protein: CASSPNPGELFF
clone size: NA; J gene: TRBJ1-4; D gene: NA; V gene: TRBV11-1; CDR3 DNA: TGTGCCAGCAGCTTATTGTCAACTAATGAAAAACTGTTTTTT; CDR3 protein: CASSLLSTNEKLFF
clone size: NA; J gene: TRBJ1-2; D gene: NA; V gene: TRBV10-3; CDR3 DNA: TGTGCCATCAGTGAGTCTAGGGTAGGAGGCTACACCTTC; CDR3 protein: CAISESRVGGYTF
clone size: NA; J gene: TRBJ1-1; D gene: NA; V gene: TRBV6-1; CDR3 DNA: TGTGCCAGCAGTGAAGCGCGTGGGCCCGAAGCTTTCTTT; CDR3 protein: CASSEARGPEAFF
clone size: NA; J gene: TRBJ2-1; D gene: NA; V gene: TRBV7-3; CDR3 DNA: TGTGCCAGCAGCTTAGGTCAGGACCCCTACAATGAGCAGTTCTTC; CDR3 protein: CASSLGQDPYNEQFF
clone size: NA; J gene: TRBJ1-2; D gene: NA; V gene: TRBV4-3; CDR3 DNA: TGCGCCAGCAGCCAAGATTTCCGGGGGTCGGACTATGGCTACACCTTC; CDR3 protein: CASSQDFRGSDYGYTF
clone size: NA; J gene: TRBJ1-2; D gene: NA; V gene: TRBV4-3; CDR3 DNA: TGCGCCAGCAGCCAAGACTGGGGGAGTCAGGGGGGCTACACCTTC; CDR3 protein: CASSQDWGSQGGYTF
clone size: NA; J gene: TRBJ1-4; D gene: TRBD1; V gene: TRBV5-1; CDR3 DNA: TGCGCCAGCAGCCATAGACAGGGGGCAAATGAAAAACTGTTTTTT; CDR3 protein: CASSHRQGANEKLFF
clone size: NA; J gene: TRBJ1-5; D gene: TRBD1; V gene: TRBV19; CDR3 DNA: TGTGCCAGTAACAAACAGGGGCTTGACCAGCCCCAGCATTTT; CDR3 protein: CASNKQGLDQPQHF
clone size: NA; J gene: TRBJ2-1; D gene: TRBD2; V gene: TRBV6-6; CDR3 DNA: TGTGCCAGCAGCCCCACTACTGCGGGGGGGCGCGATGAGCAGTTCTTC; CDR3 protein: CASSPTTAGGRDEQFF
clone size: NA; J gene: TRBJ2-7; D gene: TRBD2; V gene: TRBV11-2; CDR3 DNA: TGTGCCAGCAGCTTAGGGGTCCCTAGCGGCCCAATCTCCTACGAGCAGTACTTC; CDR3 protein: CASSLGVPSGPISYEQYF
clone size: NA; J gene: TRBJ2-3; D gene: TRBD2; V gene: TRBV5-6; CDR3 DNA: TGTGCCAGCAGCTTGCGGGAGGTCCGCACAGATACGCAGTATTTT; CDR3 protein: CASSLREVRTDTQYF
clone size: NA; J gene: TRBJ2-3; D gene: NA; V gene: TRBV19; CDR3 DNA: TGTGCCAGTAGCGACTTGTCTAGCACAGATACGCAGTATTTT; CDR3 protein: CASSDLSSTDTQYF
clone size: NA; J gene: TRBJ2-2; D gene: TRBD2; V gene: TRBV5-5; CDR3 DNA: TGTGCCAGCAGGTCGCGGGAGGGGAACACCGGGGAGCTGTTTTTT; CDR3 protein: CASRSREGNTGELFF
clone size: few; J gene: TRBJ1-6; D gene: NA; V gene: TRBV7-9; CDR3 DNA: TGTGCCAGCAGCCTCCAAGGGGGTATGAATTCACCCCTCCACTTT; CDR3 protein: CASSLQGGMNSPLHF
clone size: NA; J gene: TRBJ2-5; D gene: TRBD1; V gene: TRBV7-8; CDR3 DNA: TGTGCCAGCAGCATGGACAGGCTGTCAGGGACCCAGTACTTC; CDR3 protein: CASSMDRLSGTQYF
clone size: NA; J gene: TRBJ1-1; D gene: NA; V gene: TRBV5-1; CDR3 DNA: TGCGCCAGCAGCTTTGGTGAGGACACTGAAGCTTTCTTT; CDR3 protein: CASSFGEDTEAFF
clone size: NA; J gene: TRBJ1-1; D gene: NA; V gene: TRBV10-3; CDR3 DNA: TGTGCCATCACTATGAGCGGGATGAACACTGAAGCTTTCTTT; CDR3 protein: CAITMSGMNTEAFF
clone size: NA; J gene: TRBJ2-3; D gene: TRBD2; V gene: TRBV4-1; CDR3 DNA: TGCGCCAGCAGCCTAGACAGCGGGGGGGCGACAGATACGCAGTATTTT; CDR3 protein: CASSLDSGGATDTQYF
clone size: NA; J gene: TRBJ1-2; D gene: NA; V gene: TRBV5-4; CDR3 DNA: TGTGCCAGCAAAAGCGCACGAAGCTATGGCTACACCTTC; CDR3 protein: CASKSARSYGYTF
clone size: NA; J gene: TRBJ1-5; D gene: TRBD1; V gene: TRBV5-6; CDR3 DNA: TGTGCCAGCAGCCGGACAGGAAGTTATCAGCCCCAGCATTTT; CDR3 protein: CASSRTGSYQPQHF
clone size: NA; J gene: TRBJ2-1; D gene: TRBD2; V gene: TRBV7-3; CDR3 DNA: TGTGCCAGCAGATTGACTAGCGGGAGTGCTGAGCAGTTCTTC; CDR3 protein: CASRLTSGSAEQFF
clone size: NA; J gene: TRBJ1-1; D gene: NA; V gene: TRBV25-1; CDR3 DNA: TGTGCCAGCAGTGAATACGGGCGAAGGGCTGAAGCTTTCTTT; CDR3 protein: CASSEYGRRAEAFF
clone size: NA; J gene: TRBJ2-2; D gene: NA; V gene: TRBV9; CDR3 DNA: TGTGCCAGCAGCGTAATCTCTCGCGGAGGAGTAAACGGGGAGCTGTTTTTT; CDR3 protein: CASSVISRGGVNGELFF
clone size: NA; J gene: TRBJ2-3; D gene: TRBD2; V gene: TRBV7-3; CDR3 DNA: TGTGCCACCACCCCACCCGCGGCTAGCGGGAGCCAGGGACCGTCCACAGATACGCAGTATTTT; CDR3 protein: CATTPPAASGSQGPSTDTQYF
clone size: NA; J gene: TRBJ2-3; D gene: TRBD2; V gene: TRBV11-3; CDR3 DNA: TGTGCCAGCAGCCTAGCGGGGGGGAGCACAGATACGCAGTATTTT; CDR3 protein: CASSLAGGSTDTQYF
clone size: NA; J gene: TRBJ1-1; D gene: NA; V gene: TRBV11-3; CDR3 DNA: TGTGCCAGCAGCTTAGGGGTCGACACTGAAGCTTTCTTT; CDR3 protein: CASSLGVDTEAFF
clone size: once; J gene: TRBJ1-1; D gene: TRBD1; V gene: TRBV7-6; CDR3 DNA: TGTGCCAGCAGCAAGACAGGGGTGAACACTGAAGCTTTCTTT; CDR3 protein: CASSKTGVNTEAFF